Below, 13 T cell receptor beta chains from the same sample are listed, as sequenced in a study of blood T cells in healthy people across ages. For the second PCR, which ran for roughly 6 to 11 cycles, a sample-barcoded 5' primer and a J-beta primer mix were used. TCRdb recomputed calls from the 5' RACE reads with MiXCR, one row per CDR3 protein. Of about 650,000 distinct CDR3 sequences in the sample, approximately 52% were seen once. Sample: blood. The receptors here all came from a woman of 80 years or more in good health.

J is TRBJ2-5 and V is TRBV9, with TRBD1 matching over 9 bases. Germline V lookup: CDR1 SGDLS, CDR2 YYNGEE. The CDR3 is 18 amino acids. Trimming at V came to 0 bases and at J to 0 bases, leaving 9 bases not matched to a gene. The CDR3 loop is CASSVGAGTGIYQETQYF. For the CDR3, the DNA is TGTGCCAGCAGCGTAGGTGCCGGGACAGGGATTTACCAAGAGACCCAGTACTTC.

The gene calls are TRBV10-3 and TRBJ1-1; TRBD1 aligns across 11 bases. The CDR3 extends over 15 amino acids. Germline loops: CDR1 ENHRY, CDR2 SYGVKD. V was pared by 6 bases and J by 4 bases, with 7 bases of the junction left unmatched. In DNA form, the CDR3 reads TGTGCCATCAGCCCCGGGACAGGGGGAGGCACTGAAGCTTTCTTT. Its translation: CAISPGTGGGTEAFF.

This clonotype was seen only a few times. A single base separates this from a much larger clone, so it may be a read error. The chain employs TRBV3-1 and TRBJ1-5, with unresolved D. V lost 11 bases and J 2 bases, leaving 10 bases between the germline ends. The germline V gene encodes CDR1 LGHDT and CDR2 YNNKEL (reference sequence). There are 12 residues in the CDR3. CDR3 in amino acids: CAGNAGNQPQHF. DNA of the CDR3: TGTGCCGGCAACGCCGGCAATCAGCCCCAGCATTTT.

This clonotype was seen ten or more times. J is TRBJ2-3 and V is TRBV29-1, with D perhaps TRBD1 (5 bases). This CDR3 region has 13 residues. Germline V gene data show CDR1 as SQVTM and CDR2 as ANQGSEA. Between the trimmed V and J ends, which lost 6 bases and 0 bases, there was a span of 10 bases. The CDR3 DNA sequence: TGCAGCGTGGCAGGGATAAGCACAGATACGCAGTATTTT. Its translation: CSVAGISTDTQYF.

This clonotype has at least ten counts. The genes are TRBV7-9 and TRBJ1-6, with a weak D call TRBD1 (5 bases). Germline V CDR1 and CDR2: SEHNR, FQNEAQ (reference sequence). This CDR3 has 14 amino acids. Trimming cost V 8 bases and J 5 bases, with 13 bases left between them. CDR3 amino acids: CASSSGGHNSPLHF. Written as DNA, the CDR3 is TGTGCCAGCTCATCGGGGGGACATAATTCACCCCTCCACTTT.

Of note for this clonotype: This may arise from a read error, as a much more abundant clone is one base away. The J gene is TRBJ1-4, the V gene TRBV5-1, with D tentatively TRBD1 (5 bases). Looked up from germline, CDR1 is SGHRS and CDR2 is YFSETQ. The CDR3 extends over 15 amino acids. V dropped 2 bases and J dropped 4 bases, with 12 bases sitting between them. CDR3 protein: CASSLQVEVNEKLFF. Written as DNA, the CDR3 is TGCGCCAGCAGCTTACAGGTGGAGGTTAATGAAAAACTGTTTTTT.

The rearrangement links TRBV3-1 to TRBJ2-3; D is perhaps TRBD2 (5 bases). V gave up 5 bases and J gave up 4 bases, with 13 bases separating them. Germline loops: CDR1 LGHDT, CDR2 YNNKEL (reference sequence). CDR3 length equals 14 residues. CDR3 DNA: TGTGCCAGCAGCTTTCGGGGAATTCCAGATACGCAGTATTTT. This gives the protein CASSFRGIPDTQYF.

This clonotype was recorded at least ten times. This chain joins TRBV27 and TRBJ2-7, with D perhaps matching TRBD1 (5 bases). Germline CDR1 and CDR2: MNHEY and SMNVEV (reference sequence). The V and J ends lost 4 bases and 6 bases respectively, with 28 bases between them. The CDR3 extends over 18 amino acids. The CDR3 loop reads CASSYRPWDRGAGSEQYF. In nucleotides, the CDR3 is TGTGCCAGCAGTTACCGCCCGTGGGATAGGGGCGCCGGGTCCGAGCAGTACTTC.

This clonotype was recorded once. The rearrangement joins TRBV30 to TRBJ2-7; 7 bases are shared with TRBD2. The J call may be mistaken, given a closer DNA end match to TRBJ2-5. The CDR3 spans 15 residues. Germline assignment: CDR1 GTSNPN and CDR2 SVGIG (reference sequence). DNA for the CDR3: TGTGCCTGGAGCCCTGGGACTATCTTCCCAGGGACCCAGTACTTC. This gives the protein CAWSPGTIFPGTQYF.

J is TRBJ1-1 and V is TRBV6-1; 8 bases line up with TRBD1. The ends lost 8 bases at V and 8 bases at J; junction bases unmatched: 13. CDR3 length equals 14 residues. Looked up from germline, CDR1 is MNHNS and CDR2 is SASEGT. The CDR3 region has the DNA TGTGCCAGCCATAATCCCGGGACAGGATGGGAAGCTTTCTTT. Residues: CASHNPGTGWEAFF.

There are a few counts of this clonotype. The J gene is TRBJ2-3, the V gene TRBV7-9, with D perhaps TRBD1 or TRBD2 (6 bases each). This CDR3 has 15 amino acids. V was shortened by 2 bases and J by 5 bases, with 14 bases between the two germline ends. Germline lookup yields CDR1 SEHNR and CDR2 FQNEAQ (reference sequence). CDR3 DNA sequence: TGTGCCAGCAGCTTATCGGGGGCGAGGGGAGATACGCAGTATTTT. It is translated as CASSLSGARGDTQYF.

This sequence joins TRBV15 and TRBJ2-7; 7 bases are shared with TRBD2. The germline V gene encodes CDR1 LNHNV and CDR2 YYDKDF (reference sequence). The trim removed 2 bases at V and 0 bases at J, leaving 10 bases unmatched. CDR3 size: 17 residues. In nucleotides, the CDR3 is TGTGCCACCAGCAGAACAATCGGACTAGTTGTCTCCTACGAGCAGTACTTC. Translating gives CATSRTIGLVVSYEQYF.

The genes are TRBV4-2 and TRBJ1-5; D may be TRBD1 (6 bases). V lost 0 bases to trimming and J lost 3 bases, with 12 bases between them. This CDR3 is 16 amino acids long. The V gene's germline CDR1 is LGHNA and CDR2 YNFKEQ. DNA of the CDR3: TGTGCCAGCAGCCAAGAACGGCAGGGGAACAATCAGCCCCAGCATTTT. It yields the protein CASSQERQGNNQPQHF.